Listed here are 8 T cell receptor beta chains from one sample, sequenced in a study of T-cell reconstitution after alpha-beta-depleted transplantation in children. Unique molecular identifiers were incorporated during preparation of the TCRbeta library. TCRdb reprocessed the PCR reads via MiXCR and lists one record per CDR3 protein. The table includes fewer than 750,000 distinct CDR3 sequences, 27% detected once. The sample in question was PBMCs, obtained before TCRalphabeta/CD19-depleted stem cell transplant. The source of these receptors is a boy younger than two with Wiskott-Aldrich syndrome, due to receive a stem cell transplant.

In this sample, this clonotype turned up a few times. This chain joins TRBV4-2 and TRBJ2-1; D is uncertain. This CDR3 spans 16 amino acids. V was clipped by 1 base and J by 0 bases, with 10 bases between them. The germline gives CDR1 LGHNA, CDR2 YNFKEQ. The CDR3 region has the DNA TGTGCCAGCAGCCAAGCGGATGCGAGCTCCTACAATGAGCAGTTCTTC. Translating gives CASSQADASSYNEQFF.

CDR3 sequence: CASSLFRGTETQYF. The CDR3 DNA sequence: TGTGCCAGCAGTTTATTCCGGGGAACAGAGACCCAGTACTTC. This chain uses TRBV12-3 or TRBV12-4 with TRBJ2-5; D may be TRBD2 (5 bases). V was cut by 2 bases and J by 4 bases, with 11 bases left in between. CDR3 length: 14 residues.

This clonotype was counted a few times. The gene calls are TRBV10-3 and TRBJ2-5; D possibly uses TRBD1 or TRBD2 (5 bases each). CDR1 ENHRY and CDR2 SYGVKD come from the germline V gene. Deletions cut 6 bases from V and 5 bases from J, with 13 bases between. The CDR3 covers 13 residues. The CDR3 coding sequence is TGTGCCATCAGCGAGGGGAGTCCCGAGACCCAGTACTTC. Translation gives CAISEGSPETQYF.

The rearrangement uses TRBV5-1 and TRBJ2-5, with 7 bases fitting TRBD1. CDR3 size: 15 residues. Germline CDR1 is SGHRS and CDR2 is YFSETQ. Germline trimming cut 4 bases from V and 5 bases from J; bases unmatched to any gene: 11. CDR3 amino acids: CASSQLTTGAETQYF. The CDR3 DNA is TGCGCCAGCAGCCAGCTTACTACAGGGGCCGAGACCCAGTACTTC.

Points on this clonotype: One end of the junction varies from germline; a read error may be responsible. This rearrangement joins TRBV6-1 to TRBJ2-1; D gene unclear. There are 15 residues in the CDR3. The germline V gene has CDR1 MNHNS and CDR2 SASEGT. The DNA of the CDR3 is TGTGCCAGCAGTGGCACGATAGAGCCGTACAATGAGCAGATCTTC. Translation: CASSGTIEPYNEQIF.

The chain employs TRBV9 and TRBJ2-2, with 7 positions matching TRBD1. The CDR3 has 15 amino acids. Germline loops: CDR1 SGDLS, CDR2 YYNGEE. J gave up 4 bases and V 3 bases, and 6 bases lay outside the gene matches. The CDR3 sequence: CASSGGQRGTGELFF. In DNA, the CDR3 is TGTGCCAGCAGCGGGGGACAGCGAGGCACCGGGGAGCTGTTTTTT.

The V call is TRBV7-6, the J call TRBJ2-1; the D is unclear. Germline lookup yields CDR1 SGHVS and CDR2 FNYEAQ. The CDR3 loop spans 12 amino acids. V was cut by 2 bases and J by 9 bases, with 8 bases left in between. The CDR3 DNA sequence: TGTGCCAGCAGCTTAAACCCTGCTGAGCAGTTCTTC. Amino acids: CASSLNPAEQFF.

This clonotype was observed a few times. One end of the junction varies from germline; a read error may be responsible. The V and J genes are TRBV5-8 and TRBJ1-1, with 7 bases matching TRBD1. The germline gives CDR1 SGHTS, CDR2 YDEGEE. The CDR3 is made up of 13 amino acids. The CDR3 reads CASSVTGTVIPQF. The DNA of the CDR3 is TGTGCCAGCAGCGTAACCGGGACAGTCATACCCCAATTT.